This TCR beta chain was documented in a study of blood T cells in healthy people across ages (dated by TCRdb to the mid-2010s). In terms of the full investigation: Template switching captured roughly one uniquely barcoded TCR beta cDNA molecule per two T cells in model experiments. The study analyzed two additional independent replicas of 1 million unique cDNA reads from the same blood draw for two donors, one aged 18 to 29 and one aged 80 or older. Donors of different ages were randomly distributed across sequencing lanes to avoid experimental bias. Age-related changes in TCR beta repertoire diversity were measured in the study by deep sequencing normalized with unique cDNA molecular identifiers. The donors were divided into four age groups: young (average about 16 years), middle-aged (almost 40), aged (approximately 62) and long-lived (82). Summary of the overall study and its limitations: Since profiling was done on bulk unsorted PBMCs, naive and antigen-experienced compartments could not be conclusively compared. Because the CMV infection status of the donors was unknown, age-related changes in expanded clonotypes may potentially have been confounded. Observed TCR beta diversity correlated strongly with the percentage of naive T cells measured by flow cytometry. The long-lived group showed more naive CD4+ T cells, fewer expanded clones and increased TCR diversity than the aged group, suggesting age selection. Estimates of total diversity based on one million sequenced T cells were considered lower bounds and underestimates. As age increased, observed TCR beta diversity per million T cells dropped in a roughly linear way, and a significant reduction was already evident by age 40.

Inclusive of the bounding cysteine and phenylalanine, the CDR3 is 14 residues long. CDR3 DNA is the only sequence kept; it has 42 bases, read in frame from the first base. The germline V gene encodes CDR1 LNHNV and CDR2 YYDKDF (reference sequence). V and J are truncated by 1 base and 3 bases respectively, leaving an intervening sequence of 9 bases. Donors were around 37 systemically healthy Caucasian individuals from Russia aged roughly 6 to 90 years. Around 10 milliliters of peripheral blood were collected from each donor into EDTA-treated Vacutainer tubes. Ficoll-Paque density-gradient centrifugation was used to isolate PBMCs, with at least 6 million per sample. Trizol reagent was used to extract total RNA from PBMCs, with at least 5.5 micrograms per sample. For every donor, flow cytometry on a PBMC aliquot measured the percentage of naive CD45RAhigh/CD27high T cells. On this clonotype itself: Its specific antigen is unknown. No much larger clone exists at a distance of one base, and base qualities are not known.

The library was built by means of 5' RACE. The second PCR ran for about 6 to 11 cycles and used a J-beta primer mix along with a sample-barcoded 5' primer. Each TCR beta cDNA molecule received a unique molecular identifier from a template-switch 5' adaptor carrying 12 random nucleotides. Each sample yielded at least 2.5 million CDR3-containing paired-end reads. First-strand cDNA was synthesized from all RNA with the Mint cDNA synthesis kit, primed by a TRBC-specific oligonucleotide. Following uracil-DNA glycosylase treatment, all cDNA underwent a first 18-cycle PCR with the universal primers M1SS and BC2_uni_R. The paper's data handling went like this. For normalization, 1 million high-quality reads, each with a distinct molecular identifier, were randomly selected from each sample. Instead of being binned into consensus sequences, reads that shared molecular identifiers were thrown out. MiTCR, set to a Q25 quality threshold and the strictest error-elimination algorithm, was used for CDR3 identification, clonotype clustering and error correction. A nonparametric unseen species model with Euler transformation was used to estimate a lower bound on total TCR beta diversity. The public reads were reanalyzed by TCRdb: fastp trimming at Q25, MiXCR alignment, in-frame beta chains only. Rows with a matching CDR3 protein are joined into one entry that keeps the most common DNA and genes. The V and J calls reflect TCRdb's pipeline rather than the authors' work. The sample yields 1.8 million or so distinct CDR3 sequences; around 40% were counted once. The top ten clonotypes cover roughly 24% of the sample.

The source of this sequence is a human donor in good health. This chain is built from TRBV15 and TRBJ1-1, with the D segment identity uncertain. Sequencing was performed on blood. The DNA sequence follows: TGTGCCACCAGCAGAGGTCCGGAGGACACTGAAGCTTTCTTT. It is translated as CATSRGPEDTEAFF. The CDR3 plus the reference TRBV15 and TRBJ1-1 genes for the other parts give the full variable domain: DAMVIQNPRYQVTQFGKPVTLSCSQTLNHNVMYWYQQKSSQAPKLLFHYYDKDFNNEADTPDNFQSRRPNTSFCFLDIRSPGLGDTAMYLCATSRGPEDTEAFFGQGTRLTVV.